This T cell receptor beta chain was identified in a study of OX40 agonist ivuxolimab in advanced cancers. Study-level background: Every 2 weeks, patients got intravenous ivuxolimab at one of six dose levels (0.01-10 mg/kg). Earlier treatment with anti-PD-1, anti-PD-L1 or anti-CTLA-4 was permitted, and under 50% had received some. General study points: CD8+ T cells (on average) carried more expanded clones than CD4+ T cells.

Details on this clone: Its antigen is still unknown.

The protocol was immunoSEQ multiplex PCR, while the TCRdb copy is restricted to in-frame clones and leaves out a portion. The sample has under 80,000 clones, about 93% seen once; the top ten hold 5.5% to 7%. This CDR3 comprises 15 residues. Trimming took 5 bases from V and 3 from J; bases not matched to a gene: 7. Germline CDR1 and CDR2: MNHEY and SMNVEV (reference sequence). Enrollment shut out patients with autoimmune disease history or systemic immunosuppression. The sequence was obtained from an adult with an advanced solid tumor such as melanoma, head and neck, liver or kidney cancer. This material consisted of CD4+ or CD8+ T cells sorted from blood, taken in a trial of the OX40 agonist ivuxolimab. V usage is TRBV27 and J usage is TRBJ2-1, with 7 bases fitting TRBD2. CDR3 protein: CASSPSGGFYNEQFF. The CDR3, as DNA: TGTGCCAGCAGTCCCTCGGGGGGTTTCTACAATGAGCAGTTCTTC.